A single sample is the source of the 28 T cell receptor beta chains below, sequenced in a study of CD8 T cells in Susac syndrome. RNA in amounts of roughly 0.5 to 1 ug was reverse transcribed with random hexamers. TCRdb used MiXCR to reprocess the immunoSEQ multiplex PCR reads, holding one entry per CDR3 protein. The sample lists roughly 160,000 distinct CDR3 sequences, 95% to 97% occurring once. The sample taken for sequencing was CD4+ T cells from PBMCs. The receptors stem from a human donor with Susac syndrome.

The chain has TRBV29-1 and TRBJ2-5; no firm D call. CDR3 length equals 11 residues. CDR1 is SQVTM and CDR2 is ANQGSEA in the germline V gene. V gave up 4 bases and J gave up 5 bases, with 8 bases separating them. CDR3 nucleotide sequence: TGCAGCGTTGCGGGTGGGGAGACCCAGTACTTC. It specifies CSVAGGETQYF. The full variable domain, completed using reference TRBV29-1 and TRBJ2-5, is SAVISQKPSRDICQRGTSLTIQCQVDSQVTMMFWYRQQPGQSLTLIATANQGSEATYESGFVIDKFPISRPNLTFSTLTVSNMSPEDSSIYLCSVAGGETQYFGPGTRLLVL.

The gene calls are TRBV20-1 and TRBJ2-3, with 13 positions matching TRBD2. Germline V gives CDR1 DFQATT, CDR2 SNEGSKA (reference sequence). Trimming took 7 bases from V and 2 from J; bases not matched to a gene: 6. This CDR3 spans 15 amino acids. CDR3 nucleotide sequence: TGCAGTGTCAGACTAGCGGGGGGAATCACAGATACGCAGTATTTT. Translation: CSVRLAGGITDTQYF.

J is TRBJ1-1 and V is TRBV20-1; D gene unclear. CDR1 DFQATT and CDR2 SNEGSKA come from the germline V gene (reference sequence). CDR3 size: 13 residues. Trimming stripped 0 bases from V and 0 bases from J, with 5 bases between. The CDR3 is CSAREGMNTEAFF. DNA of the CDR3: TGCAGTGCTAGAGAGGGGATGAACACTGAAGCTTTCTTT.

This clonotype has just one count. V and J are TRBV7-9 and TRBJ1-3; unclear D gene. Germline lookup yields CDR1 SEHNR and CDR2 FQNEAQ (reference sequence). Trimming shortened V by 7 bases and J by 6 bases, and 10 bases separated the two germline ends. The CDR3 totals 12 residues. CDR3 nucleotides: TGTGCCAGCACGGCAGGAGTAAACACCATATATTTT. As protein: CASTAGVNTIYF.

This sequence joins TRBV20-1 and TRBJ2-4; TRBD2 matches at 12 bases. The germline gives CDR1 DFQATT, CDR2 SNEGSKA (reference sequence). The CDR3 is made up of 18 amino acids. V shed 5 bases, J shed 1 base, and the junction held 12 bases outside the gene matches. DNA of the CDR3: TGCAGTGCTTGGGCGACTAGCGGGGGCCCTCCGGCCAAAAACATTCAGTACTTC. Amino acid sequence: CSAWATSGGPPAKNIQYF.

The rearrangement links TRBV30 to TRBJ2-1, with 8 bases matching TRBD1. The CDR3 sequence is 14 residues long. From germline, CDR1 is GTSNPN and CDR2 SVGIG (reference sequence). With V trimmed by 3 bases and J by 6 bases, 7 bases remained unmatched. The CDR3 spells CAWRGQGAVNEQFF. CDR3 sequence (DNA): TGTGCCTGGAGGGGGCAGGGGGCGGTCAATGAGCAGTTCTTC.

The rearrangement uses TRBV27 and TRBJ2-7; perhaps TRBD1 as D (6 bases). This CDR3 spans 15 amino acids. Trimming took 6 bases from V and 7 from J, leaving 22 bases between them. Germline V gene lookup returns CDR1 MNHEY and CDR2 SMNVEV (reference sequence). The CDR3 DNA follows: TGTGCCAGCAGCTCTATCCCAGGGGCCTCGAGAGAGCAGTACGTC. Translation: CASSSIPGASREQYV.

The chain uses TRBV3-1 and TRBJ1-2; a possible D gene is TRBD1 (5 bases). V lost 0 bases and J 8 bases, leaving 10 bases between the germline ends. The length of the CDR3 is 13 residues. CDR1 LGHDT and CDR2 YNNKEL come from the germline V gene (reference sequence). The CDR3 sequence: CASSQDEGSGYTF. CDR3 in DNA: TGTGCCAGCAGCCAAGACGAGGGGAGCGGCTACACCTTC.

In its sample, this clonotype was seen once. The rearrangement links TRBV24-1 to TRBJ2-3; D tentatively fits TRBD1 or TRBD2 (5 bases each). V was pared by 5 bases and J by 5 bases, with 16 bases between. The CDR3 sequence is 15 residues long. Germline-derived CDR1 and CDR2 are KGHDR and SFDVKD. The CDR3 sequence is CATSGPGTVQDTQYF. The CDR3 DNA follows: TGTGCCACCAGTGGCCCTGGGACGGTCCAAGATACGCAGTATTTT.

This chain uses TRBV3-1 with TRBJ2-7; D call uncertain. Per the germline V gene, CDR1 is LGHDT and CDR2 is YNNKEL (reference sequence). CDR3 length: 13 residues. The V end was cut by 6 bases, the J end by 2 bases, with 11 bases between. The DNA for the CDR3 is TGTGCCAGCAGTCCGACGGCTACCTACGAGCAGTACTTC. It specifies CASSPTATYEQYF.

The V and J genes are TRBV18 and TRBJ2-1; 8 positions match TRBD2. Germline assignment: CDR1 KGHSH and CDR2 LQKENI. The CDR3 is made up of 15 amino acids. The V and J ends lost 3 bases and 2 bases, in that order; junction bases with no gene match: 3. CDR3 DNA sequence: TGTGCCAGCTCACCGATTAGCGGGGCCTACAATGAGCAGTTCTTC. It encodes CASSPISGAYNEQFF.

The CDR3 bases are TGTGCCAGCAGCTCCCCCGGGCGATTTAGGACTAGCGGGACCCACACCGGGGAGCTGTTTTTT. It specifies CASSSPGRFRTSGTHTGELFF. This chain joins TRBV13 and TRBJ2-2, with 12 positions matching TRBD2. Unmatched junction bases numbered 18, after V lost 4 bases and J lost 3 bases. Germline CDR1 reads PRHDT; CDR2 reads FYEKMQ (reference sequence). This CDR3 is 21 amino acids long.

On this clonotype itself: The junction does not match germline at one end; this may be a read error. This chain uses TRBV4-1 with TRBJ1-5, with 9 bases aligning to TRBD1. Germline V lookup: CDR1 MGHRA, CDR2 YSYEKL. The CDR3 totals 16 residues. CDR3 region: CASSQAGTGLNQPQHF. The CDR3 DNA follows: TGCGCCAGCAGTCAAGCGGGGACAGGGCTCAATCAGCCCCAGCATTTT.

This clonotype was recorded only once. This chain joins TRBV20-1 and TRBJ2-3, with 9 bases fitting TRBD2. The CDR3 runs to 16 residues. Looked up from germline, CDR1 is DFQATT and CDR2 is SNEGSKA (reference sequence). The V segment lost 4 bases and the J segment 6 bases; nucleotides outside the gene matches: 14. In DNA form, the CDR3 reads TGCAGTGCTATCCGGAGCGGGAGGAGGACTGGGGATACGCAGTATTTT. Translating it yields CSAIRSGRRTGDTQYF.

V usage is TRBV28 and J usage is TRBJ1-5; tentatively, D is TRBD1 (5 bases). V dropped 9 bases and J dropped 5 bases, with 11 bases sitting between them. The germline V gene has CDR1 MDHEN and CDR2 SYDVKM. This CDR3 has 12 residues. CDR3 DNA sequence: TGTGCCAGTGGGTTAGGGGATCAGCCCCAGCATTTT. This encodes CASGLGDQPQHF.

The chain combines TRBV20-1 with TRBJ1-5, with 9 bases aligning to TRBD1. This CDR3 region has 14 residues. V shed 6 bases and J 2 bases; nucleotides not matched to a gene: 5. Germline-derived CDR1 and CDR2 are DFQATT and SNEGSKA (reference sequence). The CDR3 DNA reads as TGCAGTGCGCCGGACAGGGGAGGCAATCAGCCCCAGCATTTT. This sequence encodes CSAPDRGGNQPQHF.

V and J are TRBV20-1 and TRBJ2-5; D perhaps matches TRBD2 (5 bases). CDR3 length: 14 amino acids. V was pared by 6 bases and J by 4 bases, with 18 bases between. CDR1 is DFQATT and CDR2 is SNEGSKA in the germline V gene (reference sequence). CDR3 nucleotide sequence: TGCAGTGCGCGGATCCCGTCCGGAGGAGAGACCCAGTACTTC. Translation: CSARIPSGGETQYF.

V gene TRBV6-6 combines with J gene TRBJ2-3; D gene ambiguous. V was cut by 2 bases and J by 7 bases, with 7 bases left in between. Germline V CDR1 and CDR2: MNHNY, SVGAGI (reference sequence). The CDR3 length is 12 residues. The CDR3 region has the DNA TGTGCCAGCAGTTACGAGGTGAATACGCAGTATTTT. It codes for CASSYEVNTQYF.

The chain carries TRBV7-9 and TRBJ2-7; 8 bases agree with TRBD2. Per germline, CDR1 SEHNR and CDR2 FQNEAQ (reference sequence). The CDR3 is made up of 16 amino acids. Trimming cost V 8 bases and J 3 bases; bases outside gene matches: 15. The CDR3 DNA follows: TGTGCCAGCCGACGGGGGGGGTCAGGTTCCGACTACGAGCAGTACTTC. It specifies CASRRGGSGSDYEQYF.

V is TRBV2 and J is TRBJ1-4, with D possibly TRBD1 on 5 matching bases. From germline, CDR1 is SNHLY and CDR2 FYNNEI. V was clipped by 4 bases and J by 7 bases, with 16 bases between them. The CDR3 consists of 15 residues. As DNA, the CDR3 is TGTGCCAGCAGTGTGGCAGGGATCCTGGGTGAAAAACTGTTTTTT. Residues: CASSVAGILGEKLFF.

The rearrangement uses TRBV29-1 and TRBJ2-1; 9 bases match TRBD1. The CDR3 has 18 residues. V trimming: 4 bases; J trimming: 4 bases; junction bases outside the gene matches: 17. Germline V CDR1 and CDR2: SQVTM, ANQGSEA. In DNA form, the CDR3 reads TGCAGCGTTGTCCCCTTCCCTAACCGGGACAGGGAATACAATGAGCAGTTCTTC. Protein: CSVVPFPNRDREYNEQFF.

The CDR3 protein is CASSLRPGSEQYF. Written as DNA, the CDR3 is TGTGCCAGCAGTCTTCGACCGGGGTCGGAGCAGTACTTC. The gene calls are TRBV5-6 and TRBJ2-7; D might be TRBD2 (5 bases). The length of the CDR3 is 13 residues. Trimming left V 5 bases short and J 7 bases short, with 16 bases between. From germline, CDR1 is SGHDT and CDR2 YYEEEE.

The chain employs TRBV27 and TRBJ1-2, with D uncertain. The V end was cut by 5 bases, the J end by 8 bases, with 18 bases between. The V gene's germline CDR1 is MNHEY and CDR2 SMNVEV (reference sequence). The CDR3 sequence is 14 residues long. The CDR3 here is CASSRERAVYGYTF. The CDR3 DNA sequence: TGTGCCAGCAGTCGGGAGCGGGCGGTCTACGGCTACACCTTC.

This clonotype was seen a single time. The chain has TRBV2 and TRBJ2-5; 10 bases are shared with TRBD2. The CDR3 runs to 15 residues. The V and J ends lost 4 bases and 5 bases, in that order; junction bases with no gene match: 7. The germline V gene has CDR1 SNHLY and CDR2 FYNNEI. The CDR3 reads CASSGASGGWETQYF. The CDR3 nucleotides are TGTGCCAGCAGTGGGGCTAGCGGGGGCTGGGAGACCCAGTACTTC.

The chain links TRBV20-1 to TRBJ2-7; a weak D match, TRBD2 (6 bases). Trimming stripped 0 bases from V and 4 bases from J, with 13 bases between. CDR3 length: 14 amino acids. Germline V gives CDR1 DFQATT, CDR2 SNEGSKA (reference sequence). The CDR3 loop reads CSAREVGGSYEQYV. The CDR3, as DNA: TGCAGTGCTAGAGAGGTGGGGGGTTCTTACGAGCAGTACGTC.

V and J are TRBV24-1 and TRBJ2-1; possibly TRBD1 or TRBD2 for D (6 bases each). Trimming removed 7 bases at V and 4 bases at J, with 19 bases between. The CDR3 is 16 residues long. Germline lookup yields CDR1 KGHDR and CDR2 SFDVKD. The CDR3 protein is CATSTTVGGTYNEQFF. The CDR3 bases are TGTGCCACCAGCACCACTGTTGGCGGGACATACAATGAGCAGTTCTTC.

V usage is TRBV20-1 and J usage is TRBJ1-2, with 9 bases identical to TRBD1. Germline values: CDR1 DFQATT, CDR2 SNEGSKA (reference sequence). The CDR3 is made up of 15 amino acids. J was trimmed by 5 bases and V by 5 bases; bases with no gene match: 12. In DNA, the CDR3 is TGCAGTGCTCCACTAGGACAGGGGAGAGAGTATGGCTACACCTTC. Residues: CSAPLGQGREYGYTF.

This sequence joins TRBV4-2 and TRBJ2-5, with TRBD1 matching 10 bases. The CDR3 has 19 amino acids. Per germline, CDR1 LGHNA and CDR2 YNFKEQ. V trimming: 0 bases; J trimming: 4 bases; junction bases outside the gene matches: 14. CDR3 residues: CASSQDWSQNGQGGETQYF. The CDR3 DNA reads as TGTGCCAGCAGCCAAGACTGGTCCCAAAACGGACAGGGGGGAGAGACCCAGTACTTC.